The 10 T cell receptor beta chains below were found in one sample sequenced in a study of OX40 agonist ivuxolimab in advanced cancers. The protocol was immunoSEQ multiplex PCR, while the TCRdb copy is restricted to in-frame clones and leaves out a portion. The sample consists of roughly 82,000 clones, 75% to 90% of them appearing once. Sequencing was performed on CD4+ or CD8+ T cells sorted from blood, taken in a trial of the OX40 agonist ivuxolimab. The receptors here all came from an adult with an advanced solid tumor such as melanoma, head and neck, liver or kidney cancer.

V is TRBV5-6 and J is TRBJ1-2; D not resolved. Germline V gene sequence: CDR1 SGHDT, CDR2 YYEEEE. V was shortened by 3 bases and J by 0 bases, with 12 bases between the two germline ends. The CDR3 length is 15 residues. The CDR3, as DNA: TGTGCCAGCAGCTGGGGTGAGATCTCTAACTATGGCTACACCTTC. This encodes CASSWGEISNYGYTF. The complete variable domain, with remaining parts taken from reference TRBV5-6 and TRBJ1-2, reads DAGVTQSPTHLIKTRGQQVTLRCSPKSGHDTVSWYQQALGQGPQFIFQYYEEEERQRGNFPDRFSGHQFPNYSSELNVNALLLGDSALYLCASSWGEISNYGYTFGSGTRLTVV.

V gene TRBV4-3 combines with J gene TRBJ1-2; possibly TRBD1 for D (5 bases). The CDR3 spans 16 residues. CDR1 LGHNA and CDR2 YSLEER come from the germline V gene. Trimming stripped 0 bases from V and 0 bases from J, with 11 bases between. The CDR3 loop reads CASSQEWAGTNYGYTF. The CDR3 nucleotides read TGCGCCAGCAGCCAAGAGTGGGCAGGGACTAACTATGGCTACACCTTC.

By share, this clone counts as medium-sized (0.01 to 0.1%). This chain connects TRBV6-5 to TRBJ1-6; D is possibly TRBD1 (5 bases). V was shortened by 10 bases and J by 0 bases, with 13 bases between the two germline ends. The CDR3 spans 15 residues. Germline loops: CDR1 MNHEY, CDR2 SVGAGI. CDR3 residues: CATLDISSYNSPLHF. The CDR3 region has the DNA TGTGCCACCCTGGACATTAGCTCCTATAATTCACCCCTCCACTTT.

The J gene is TRBJ2-5, the V gene TRBV6-5, with D perhaps matching TRBD1 (5 bases). The CDR3 loop spans 16 amino acids. Trimming took 0 bases from V and 2 from J, leaving 13 bases between them. From germline, CDR1 is MNHEY and CDR2 SVGAGI. In DNA, the CDR3 is TGTGCCAGCAGTTACTCGATTTCCAGGGCTCAAGAGACCCAGTACTTC. Translating it yields CASSYSISRAQETQYF.

CDR3 coding DNA: TGCGCCAGCAGCCAAGATAGTAACAGGGGCGACTATGGCTACACCTTC. Encoded protein: CASSQDSNRGDYGYTF. This sequence joins TRBV4-1 and TRBJ1-2; 7 bases map to TRBD1. From germline, CDR1 is MGHRA and CDR2 YSYEKL. Trimming took 0 bases from V and 3 from J; bases not matched to a gene: 7. The CDR3 is made up of 16 amino acids.

V is TRBV7-3 and J is TRBJ2-1, with 7 bases that match TRBD2. CDR3 length: 17 amino acids. CDR1 is SGHTA and CDR2 is FQGTGA in the germline V gene. V gave up 2 bases and J gave up 12 bases; unmatched junction bases: 19. CDR3 loop: CASSLGTAGPRGDGQFF. CDR3 DNA: TGTGCCAGCAGCTTAGGAACCGCAGGTCCTCGGGGGGATGGGCAGTTCTTC. The full variable domain, with the rest looked up from reference TRBV7-3 and TRBJ2-1, is GAGVSQTPSNKVTEKGKYVELRCDPISGHTALYWYRQSLGQGPEFLIYFQGTGAADDSGLPNDRFFAVRPEGSVSTLKIQRTERGDSAVYLCASSLGTAGPRGDGQFFGPGTRLTVL.

This rearrangement joins TRBV12-5 to TRBJ1-4; D remains ambiguous. Germline values: CDR1 LGHNT, CDR2 FRNRAP. The CDR3 extends over 14 amino acids. Trimming stripped 1 base from V and 3 bases from J, with 6 bases between. The CDR3 reads CASGLGRANEKLFF. DNA of the CDR3: TGTGCTAGTGGTTTGGGACGTGCTAATGAAAAACTGTTTTTT.

The rearrangement joins TRBV2 to TRBJ1-4; D possibly corresponds to TRBD1 (6 bases). CDR1 and CDR2 (germline): SNHLY, FYNNEI. The CDR3 consists of 14 residues. Trimming removed 8 bases at V and 5 bases at J, with 15 bases between. CDR3 amino acids: CASGRGGKNEKLFF. The CDR3 nucleotides are TGTGCCAGCGGTCGTGGGGGCAAAAATGAAAAACTGTTTTTT. The whole variable domain, filled in from reference TRBV2 and TRBJ1-4, reads EPEVTQTPSHQVTQMGQEVILRCVPISNHLYFYWYRQILGQKVEFLVSFYNNEISEKSEIFDDQFSVERPDGSNFTLKIRSTKLEDSAMYFCASGRGGKNEKLFFGSGTQLSVL.

The chain links TRBV11-2 to TRBJ2-1; 7 nucleotides align to TRBD1. This CDR3 is built from 13 residues. The V gene's germline CDR1 is SGHAT and CDR2 FQNNGV. Germline trimming cut 3 bases from V and 5 bases from J; bases unmatched to any gene: 1. The CDR3 sequence is CASSLGQNNEQFF. Here the CDR3 DNA reads TGTGCCAGCAGCTTGGGACAGAACAATGAGCAGTTCTTC.

This chain connects TRBV9 to TRBJ2-5, with a possible D match to TRBD2 (5 bases). CDR1 is SGDLS and CDR2 is YYNGEE in the germline V gene. V lost 4 bases to trimming and J lost 4 bases, with 23 bases between them. CDR3 length: 17 amino acids. CDR3 sequence: CASSFKEDSPRGETQYF. The CDR3 nucleotides read TGTGCCAGCAGCTTCAAAGAGGACTCACCCCGGGGAGAGACCCAGTACTTC.